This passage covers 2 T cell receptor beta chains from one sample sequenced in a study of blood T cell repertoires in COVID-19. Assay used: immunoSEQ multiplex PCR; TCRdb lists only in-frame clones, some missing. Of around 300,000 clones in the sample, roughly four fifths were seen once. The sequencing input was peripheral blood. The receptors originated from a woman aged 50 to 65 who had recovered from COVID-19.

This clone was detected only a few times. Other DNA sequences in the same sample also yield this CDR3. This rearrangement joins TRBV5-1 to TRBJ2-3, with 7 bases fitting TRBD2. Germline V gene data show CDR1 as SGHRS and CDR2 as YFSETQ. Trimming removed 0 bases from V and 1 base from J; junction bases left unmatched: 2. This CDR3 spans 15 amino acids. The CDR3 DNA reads TGCGCCAGCAGCTTGGAGGGAGGGGGCACAGATACGCAGTATTTT. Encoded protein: CASSLEGGGTDTQYF.

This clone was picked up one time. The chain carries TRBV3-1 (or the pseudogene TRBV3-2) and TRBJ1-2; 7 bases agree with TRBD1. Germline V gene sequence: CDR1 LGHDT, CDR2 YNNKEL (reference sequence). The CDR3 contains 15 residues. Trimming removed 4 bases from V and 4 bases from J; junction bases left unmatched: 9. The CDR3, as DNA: TGTGCCAGCAGCCGAGGGGACAGAATCTTCTATGGCTACACCTTC. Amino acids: CASSRGDRIFYGYTF.